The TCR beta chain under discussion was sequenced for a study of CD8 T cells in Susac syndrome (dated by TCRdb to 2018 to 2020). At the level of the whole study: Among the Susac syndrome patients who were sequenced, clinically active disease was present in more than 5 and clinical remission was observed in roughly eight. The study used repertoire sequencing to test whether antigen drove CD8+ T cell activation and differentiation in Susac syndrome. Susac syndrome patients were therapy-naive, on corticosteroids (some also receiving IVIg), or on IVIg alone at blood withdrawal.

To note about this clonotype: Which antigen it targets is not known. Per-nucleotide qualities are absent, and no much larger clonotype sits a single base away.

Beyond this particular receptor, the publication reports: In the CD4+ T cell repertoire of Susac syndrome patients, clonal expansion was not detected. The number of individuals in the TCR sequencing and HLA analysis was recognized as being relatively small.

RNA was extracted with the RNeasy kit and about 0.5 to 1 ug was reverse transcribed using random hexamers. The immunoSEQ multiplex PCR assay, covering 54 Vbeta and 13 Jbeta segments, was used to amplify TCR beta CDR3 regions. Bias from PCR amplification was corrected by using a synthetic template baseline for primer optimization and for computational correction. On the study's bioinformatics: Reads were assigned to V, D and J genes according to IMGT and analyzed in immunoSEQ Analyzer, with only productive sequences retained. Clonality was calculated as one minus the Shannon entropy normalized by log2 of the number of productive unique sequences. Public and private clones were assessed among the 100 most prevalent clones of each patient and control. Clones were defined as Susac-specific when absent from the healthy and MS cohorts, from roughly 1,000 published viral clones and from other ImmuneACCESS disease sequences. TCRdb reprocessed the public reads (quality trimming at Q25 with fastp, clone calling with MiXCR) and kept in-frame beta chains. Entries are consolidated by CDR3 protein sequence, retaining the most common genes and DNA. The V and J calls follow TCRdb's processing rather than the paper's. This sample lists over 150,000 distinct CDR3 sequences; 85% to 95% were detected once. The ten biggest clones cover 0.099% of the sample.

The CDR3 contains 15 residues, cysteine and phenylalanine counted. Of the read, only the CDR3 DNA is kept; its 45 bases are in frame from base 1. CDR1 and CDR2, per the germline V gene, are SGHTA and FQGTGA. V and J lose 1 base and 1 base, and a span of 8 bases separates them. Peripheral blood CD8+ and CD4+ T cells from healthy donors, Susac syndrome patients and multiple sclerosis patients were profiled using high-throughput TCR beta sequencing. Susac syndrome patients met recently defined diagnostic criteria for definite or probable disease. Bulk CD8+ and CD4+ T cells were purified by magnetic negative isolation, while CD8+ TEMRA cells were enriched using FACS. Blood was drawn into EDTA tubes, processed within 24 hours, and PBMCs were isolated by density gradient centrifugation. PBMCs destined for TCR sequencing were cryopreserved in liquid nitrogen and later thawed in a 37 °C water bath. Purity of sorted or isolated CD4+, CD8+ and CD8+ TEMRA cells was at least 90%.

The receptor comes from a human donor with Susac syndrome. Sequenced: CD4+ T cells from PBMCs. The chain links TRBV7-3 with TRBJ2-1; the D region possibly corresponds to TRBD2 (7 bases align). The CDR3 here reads CASSLKGGSYNEQFF. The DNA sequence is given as TGTGCCAGCAGCTTAAAGGGGGGGTCCTACAATGAGCAGTTCTTC.